The clone carrying this T cell receptor (beta chain) was observed at least ten times. The data originate from a study of identical twins. This CDR3 contains 14 residues. With 2 bases removed from V and 0 bases from J, the gap between germline ends came to 5 bases. Germline CDR1 is MDHEN and CDR2 is SYDVKM. Template switching created a universal primer site, and the cDNA included unique molecular identifiers. TCRdb re-analysed the 5' RACE reads in MiXCR, keeping a single row per CDR3 protein. The data contain 200,000 to 250,000 distinct CDR3 sequences, more than 9.5% of them singletons. These data are also associated with another study on yellow fever vaccine responses in identical twins.

Sequenced sample: memory (CD45RO+) T cells sorted from blood. The chain joins TRBV28 to TRBJ1-5, with D hard to call. This receptor was identified in a woman between 18 and 30 years old in good health. The CDR3 sequence is CASSLRLSNQPQHF. For the CDR3, the DNA is TGTGCCAGCAGTTTACGTCTTAGCAATCAGCCCCAGCATTTT.